The next 28 T cell receptor beta chains were all read from a single sample in a study of brain T cells in children with intractable seizures. Method: immunoSEQ multiplex PCR; TCRdb's copy keeps in-frame clones and lacks some. Of about 340,000 clones in the sample, about 94% were seen once. Regarding time point: blood from clinic visit 5 months post-surgery; TSC patient then seizure free. The sequences come from peripheral blood, collected 4 to 5 months after surgery. The source of these receptors is a boy in the first two years of life with tuberous sclerosis and intractable seizures.

This chain joins TRBV18 and TRBJ1-6; the D gene is possibly TRBD1 (6 bases). Trimming removed 3 bases at V and 10 bases at J, with 13 bases between. Germline V lookup: CDR1 KGHSH, CDR2 LQKENI. The CDR3 has 14 residues. The CDR3, as DNA: TGTGCCAGCTCACCCACTCGGACAGCCTCACCCCTCCACTTT. Protein: CASSPTRTASPLHF.

The chain uses TRBV5-5 and TRBJ2-1, with D possibly being TRBD2 (6 bases). The CDR3 consists of 15 residues. Germline-derived CDR1 and CDR2 are SGHKS and YYEKEE (reference sequence). Trimming removed 4 bases at V and 12 bases at J, with 23 bases between. CDR3 residues: CASSRNPGLEGSQFF. The CDR3, as DNA: TGTGCCAGCAGCCGGAACCCGGGACTTGAGGGATCGCAGTTCTTC.

The rearrangement links TRBV7-2 to TRBJ1-3; no definite D call. Between the trimmed V and J ends, which lost 5 bases and 11 bases, there was a span of 28 bases. The CDR3 extends over 17 amino acids. Germline CDR1 and CDR2: SGHTA and FQGNSA. The CDR3 here is CASSPVVSGPSGRPIYF. The CDR3 nucleotides read TGTGCCAGCAGCCCCGTCGTATCTGGCCCCTCTGGTAGGCCCATATATTTT.

The chain is built from TRBV5-6 and TRBJ1-3; D may be TRBD1 (5 bases). The CDR3 length is 15 residues. With 3 bases removed from V and 0 bases from J, the gap between germline ends came to 10 bases. The germline CDR1 and CDR2 sequences are SGHDT and YYEEEE. The CDR3 DNA reads TGTGCCAGCAGCTCTTCAGGGACCTCTGGAAACACCATATATTTT. It specifies CASSSSGTSGNTIYF.

The V gene is TRBV7-2, the J gene TRBJ1-1; a weak D match, TRBD1 (6 bases). The V gene's germline CDR1 is SGHTA and CDR2 FQGNSA. CDR3 length: 13 residues. The ends were cut back, 4 bases at V and 11 bases at J, with 17 bases in the middle. Here the CDR3 DNA reads TGTGCCAGCAGCTCAAGTGGGGGCTGGGAGGCTTTCTTT. It specifies CASSSSGGWEAFF.

This chain connects TRBV30 to TRBJ2-7; D remains unclear. V was pared by 5 bases and J by 5 bases, with 13 bases between. Per germline, CDR1 GTSNPN and CDR2 SVGIG (reference sequence). CDR3 length equals 12 residues. The CDR3 DNA reads TGTGCCTGGGGCAGATTAGCCAACGAGCAGTACTTC. The encoded protein is CAWGRLANEQYF.

Here the CDR3 reads CSASQSREQYF. CDR3 sequence (DNA): TGCAGTGCTAGCCAGTCGCGGGAGCAGTACTTC. The chain joins TRBV20-1 to TRBJ2-7; the D is unclear. V lost 3 bases and J lost 7, with 10 bases in between. CDR3 length: 11 amino acids. CDR1 DFQATT and CDR2 SNEGSKA come from the germline V gene (reference sequence).

The chain carries TRBV6-1 and TRBJ2-1; D assignment may be TRBD1 or TRBD2 (5 bases each). The CDR3 is 18 residues long. CDR1 and CDR2 (germline): MNHNS, SASEGT. The V gene lost 0 bases and the J gene lost 1 base, with 16 bases spanning the gap. The CDR3 DNA reads TGTGCCAGCAGTGAAGCTCCACCAGGGAGTGGGTCCTACAATGAGCAGTTCTTC. It codes for CASSEAPPGSGSYNEQFF.

Only one count was recorded for this clone. The chain couples TRBV6-5 to TRBJ2-1, with TRBD2 matching over 14 bases. V lost 7 bases, J lost 15 bases, and 11 bases stayed unmatched. The CDR3 has 14 amino acids. CDR1 and CDR2 (germline): MNHEY, SVGAGI. CDR3 region: CASISAGLAGGMFF. The CDR3 bases are TGTGCCAGCATTTCCGCCGGACTAGCGGGGGGTATGTTCTTC.

The gene calls are TRBV12-2 and TRBJ2-3. TRBV12-2 is a pseudogene locus. The CDR3 extends over 11 amino acids. The DNA of the CDR3 is TGTGCAAGTCACCACACAGATACGCAGTATTTT. It codes for CASHHTDTQYF.

This sequence joins TRBV10-3 and TRBJ2-1, with 8 nucleotides matching TRBD1. CDR1 and CDR2 (germline): ENHRY, SYGVKD. V lost 4 bases, J lost 4 bases, and 6 bases stayed unmatched. The CDR3 is 15 amino acids. The CDR3 region has the DNA TGTGCCATCAGTGTAGGGACAGGAGGATACAATGAGCAGTTCTTC. It yields the protein CAISVGTGGYNEQFF.

This clone was observed once. The chain recombines TRBV9 with TRBJ1-3; 8 positions match TRBD1. The CDR3 contains 15 residues. V was pared by 6 bases and J by 6 bases, with 11 bases of the junction left unmatched. Germline lookup yields CDR1 SGDLS and CDR2 YYNGEE. In nucleotides, the CDR3 is TGTGCCAGCACCGACAGGGGAAGCGGAGAAAACACCATATATTTT. Translation: CASTDRGSGENTIYF.

This chain uses TRBV6-5 with TRBJ1-6; no clear D. This CDR3 has 14 amino acids. Trimming removed 6 bases at V and 9 bases at J, with 15 bases between. The germline gives CDR1 MNHEY, CDR2 SVGAGI. This CDR3 reads CASRRVGGSSPLHF. DNA for the CDR3: TGTGCCAGCAGGCGGGTCGGTGGGTCTTCACCCCTCCACTTT.

The count of this clone is one. The chain recombines TRBV18 with TRBJ1-1; D call uncertain. Germline lookup yields CDR1 KGHSH and CDR2 LQKENI. Trimming left V 0 bases short and J 3 bases short, with 5 bases between. The CDR3 runs 13 residues. CDR3 sequence: CASSPPTDTEAFF. CDR3 coding DNA: TGTGCCAGCTCACCACCGACGGACACTGAAGCTTTCTTT.

The CDR3 coding sequence is TGTGCCAGCAGCCCGCGGAAAAGATATTACGAGCAGTACTTC. The encoded protein is CASSPRKRYYEQYF. V usage is TRBV6-5 and J usage is TRBJ2-7; D remains unclear. In germline, CDR1 is MNHEY, CDR2 SVGAGI. CDR3 size: 14 residues. Deletions cut 6 bases from V and 4 bases from J, with 16 bases between.

The chain recombines TRBV2 with TRBJ1-2; TRBD1 aligns across 8 bases. Trimming cost V 6 bases and J 7 bases; bases outside gene matches: 13. The CDR3 sequence is 15 residues long. Germline V CDR1 and CDR2: SNHLY, FYNNEI. CDR3 nucleotide sequence: TGTGCCAGCAGAGGACAGGGCATCGCTCTAAGTGGCTACACCTTC. Encoded protein: CASRGQGIALSGYTF.

The V and J genes are TRBV6-6 and TRBJ1-1, with D uncertain. This CDR3 is 14 amino acids long. V gave up 0 bases and J gave up 4 bases, with 9 bases separating them. The germline V gene has CDR1 MNHNY and CDR2 SVGAGI (reference sequence). The CDR3, as DNA: TGTGCCAGCAGTTACTCGGGAGCGATCACTGAAGCTTTCTTT. Translation: CASSYSGAITEAFF.

The J gene is TRBJ2-1, the V gene TRBV5-1, with D uncertain. This CDR3 spans 13 amino acids. Germline CDR1 is SGHRS and CDR2 is YFSETQ. V was trimmed by 0 bases and J by 5 bases, leaving 6 bases between them. In DNA form, the CDR3 reads TGCGCCAGCAGCTTGGCTCAGAACAATGAGCAGTTCTTC. It specifies CASSLAQNNEQFF.

The chain joins TRBV7-9 to TRBJ1-1, with D unresolved. This CDR3 has 17 residues. V was shortened by 1 base and J by 0 bases, with 15 bases between the two germline ends. Per the germline V gene, CDR1 is SEHNR and CDR2 is FQNEAQ (reference sequence). In DNA form, the CDR3 reads TGTGCCAGCAGCTTAGTGGGCCCGACTGGGATGAACACTGAAGCTTTCTTT. This gives the protein CASSLVGPTGMNTEAFF.

This clone was detected only once. The chain couples TRBV7-6 to TRBJ2-7, with a possible D match to TRBD2 (5 bases). CDR3 length equals 13 residues. CDR1 and CDR2 (germline): SGHVS, FNYEAQ. Trimming left V 3 bases short and J 4 bases short, with 10 bases between. The CDR3 coding sequence is TGTGCCAGCAGCTTTTCAGAGGGTTACGAGCAGTACTTC. It codes for CASSFSEGYEQYF.

This chain uses TRBV21-1 with TRBJ1-6. TRBV21-1 is a documented pseudogene. The CDR3 consists of 13 residues. The DNA of the CDR3 is TGTGCCAGCAGCAAACTCGGGGGTTCACCCCTCCACTTT. Amino acid sequence: CASSKLGGSPLHF.

The chain combines TRBV2 with TRBJ1-2; 8 bases line up with TRBD1. From germline, CDR1 is SNHLY and CDR2 FYNNEI. V shed 4 bases and J 4 bases; nucleotides not matched to a gene: 11. CDR3 length: 16 residues. CDR3 in DNA: TGTGCCAGCAGTGTGGAACAGGGGGGTCGTAGCTATGGCTACACCTTC. Its protein product is CASSVEQGGRSYGYTF.

The chain has TRBV7-9 and TRBJ2-2, with a possible D match to TRBD2 (5 bases). The CDR3 consists of 14 residues. In germline, CDR1 is SEHNR, CDR2 FQNEAQ (reference sequence). Trimming pared 2 bases from V and 7 bases from J, leaving 11 bases between. The CDR3 sequence is CASSLSGGSGELFF. The DNA of the CDR3 is TGTGCCAGCAGCTTAAGTGGAGGCAGCGGGGAGCTGTTTTTT. Drawing the rest from reference TRBV7-9 and TRBJ2-2, the complete variable domain is DTGVSQNPRHKITKRGQNVTFRCDPISEHNRLYWYRQTLGQGPEFLTYFQNEAQLEKSRLLSDRFSAERPKGSFSTLEIQRTEQGDSAMYLCASSLSGGSGELFFGEGSRLTVL.

The genes are TRBV25-1 and TRBJ1-2; TRBD1 matches 7 bases. Germline V gives CDR1 MGHDK, CDR2 SYGVNS. CDR3 length: 15 residues. V gave up 0 bases and J gave up 3 bases; unmatched junction bases: 4. The CDR3 sequence is CASSEYRGGDYGYTF. CDR3 nucleotide sequence: TGTGCCAGCAGTGAATATAGAGGGGGCGACTATGGCTACACCTTC.

For the CDR3, the DNA is TGTGCCAGCAGTTTCGGGGGATACGAGCAGTACTTC. Its protein is CASSFGGYEQYF. The chain links TRBV12-3 or TRBV12-4 to TRBJ2-7; maybe TRBD2 (6 bases). This CDR3 is 12 amino acids long. The V end was cut by 3 bases, the J end by 4 bases, with 7 bases between.

This chain uses TRBV9 with TRBJ1-6, with a possible D match to TRBD1 (6 bases). This CDR3 spans 15 amino acids. The V end lost 2 bases, the J end lost 7 bases, and 13 bases lay between the germline ends. Germline V lookup: CDR1 SGDLS, CDR2 YYNGEE. Here the CDR3 DNA reads TGTGCCAGCAGCGTGTCCGGGACAAGAAATTCACCCCTCCACTTT. It yields the protein CASSVSGTRNSPLHF.

V and J are TRBV7-2 and TRBJ2-5, with 9 bases matching TRBD2. The V gene's germline CDR1 is SGHTA and CDR2 FQGNSA. Losses at the gene ends were 4 bases for V and 1 base for J; bases not matched to a gene: 7. The CDR3 contains 16 residues. The CDR3 protein is CASSYTTRGGQETQYF. CDR3 sequence (DNA): TGTGCCAGCAGCTACACGACGCGGGGGGGCCAAGAGACCCAGTACTTC. Full variable domain (missing parts from reference TRBV7-2 and TRBJ2-5): GAGVSQSPSNKVTEKGKDVELRCDPISGHTALYWYRQSLGQGLEFLIYFQGNSAPDKSGLPSDRFSAERTGGSVSTLTIQRTQQEDSAVYLCASSYTTRGGQETQYFGPGTRLLVL.

The gene calls are TRBV2 and TRBJ2-7; D not resolved. The CDR3 extends over 11 amino acids. V was trimmed by 7 bases and J by 2 bases, leaving 6 bases between them. Per the germline V gene, CDR1 is SNHLY and CDR2 is FYNNEI. The CDR3: CASNAAYEQYF. CDR3 sequence (DNA): TGTGCCAGCAACGCAGCCTACGAGCAGTACTTC. Full variable domain (missing parts from reference TRBV2 and TRBJ2-7): EPEVTQTPSHQVTQMGQEVILRCVPISNHLYFYWYRQILGQKVEFLVSFYNNEISEKSEIFDDQFSVERPDGSNFTLKIRSTKLEDSAMYFCASNAAYEQYFGPGTRLTVT.